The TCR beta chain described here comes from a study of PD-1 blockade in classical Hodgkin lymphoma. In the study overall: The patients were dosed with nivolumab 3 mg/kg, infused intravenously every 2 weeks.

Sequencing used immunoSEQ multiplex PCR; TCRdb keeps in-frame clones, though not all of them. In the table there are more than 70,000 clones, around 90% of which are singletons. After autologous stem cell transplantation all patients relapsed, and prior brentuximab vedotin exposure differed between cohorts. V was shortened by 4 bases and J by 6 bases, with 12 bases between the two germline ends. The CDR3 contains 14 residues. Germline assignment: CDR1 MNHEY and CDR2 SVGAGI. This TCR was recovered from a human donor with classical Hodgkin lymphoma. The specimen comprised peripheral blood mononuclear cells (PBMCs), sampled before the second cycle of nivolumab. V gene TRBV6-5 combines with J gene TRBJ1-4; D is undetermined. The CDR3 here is CASSWAFRHEKLFF. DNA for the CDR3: TGTGCCAGCAGTTGGGCGTTTCGTCATGAAAAACTGTTTTTT.